These 3 T cell receptor beta chains originate from one sample sequenced in a study of blood T cell repertoires in COVID-19. Assay: immunoSEQ multiplex PCR; the TCRdb copy retains only in-frame clones and omits some. Found here are some 200,000 clones, about 90% of them singletons; the top ten hold 0.6% to 1%. The specimen sequenced was peripheral blood. The receptors derive from a woman aged 70-85 years with acute or convalescent COVID-19.

The chain links TRBV12-3 or TRBV12-4 to TRBJ2-3; tentative D call: TRBD2 (5 bases). The CDR3 is 13 residues long. V lost 5 bases, J lost 6 bases, and 12 bases lay in between. DNA of the CDR3: TGTGCCAGCAGTCGTGGGAGTCCGGATACGCAGTATTTT. Translation: CASSRGSPDTQYF.

The chain combines TRBV5-4 with TRBJ2-6; TRBD1 matches at 7 bases. V was pared by 2 bases and J by 11 bases, with 7 bases of the junction left unmatched. The CDR3 totals 14 residues. The germline V gene encodes CDR1 SGHNT and CDR2 YYREEE (reference sequence). The CDR3 DNA reads TGTGCCAGCAGCTTTCAGGGGGTTAGGGACGTCCTGACTTTC. This sequence encodes CASSFQGVRDVLTF.

This chain links TRBV6-6 with TRBJ2-5, with 9 bases lining up with TRBD1. CDR3 length equals 15 residues. Unmatched junction bases numbered 9, after V lost 6 bases and J lost 4 bases. Germline-derived CDR1 and CDR2 are MNHNY and SVGAGI (reference sequence). In DNA, the CDR3 is TGTGCCAGCAGGGATACAGGGGGCCCAAGAGAGACCCAGTACTTC. It translates to CASRDTGGPRETQYF.